One sample yielded the 13 T cell receptor beta chains listed below, sequenced in a study of cytomegalovirus exposure and HLA in healthy donors. PCR used 60 Vbeta primers and 13 Jbeta primers. Using immunoSEQ multiplex PCR, the repertoire was profiled, and TCRdb retains in-frame clones only, with some absent. The table lists 85,000 to 100,000 clones, about 77% of them singletons. The material sequenced was PBMCs. Receptor source: a middle-aged man in good health and CMV-seronegative.

Here the CDR3 DNA reads TGTGCCAGCAGTTACTCTGAAGGGGCCAACGAGCAGTACTTC. Its protein is CASSYSEGANEQYF. J is TRBJ2-7 and V is TRBV6-6, with D maybe TRBD1 (5 bases). V was shortened by 0 bases and J by 5 bases, with 11 bases between the two germline ends. CDR1 and CDR2 from the germline V gene are MNHNY and SVGAGI (reference sequence). This CDR3 is 14 amino acids long.

This sequence joins TRBV27 and TRBJ2-2, with TRBD2 matching 11 bases. The trim removed 6 bases at V and 4 bases at J, leaving 4 bases unmatched. CDR1 and CDR2 from the germline V gene are MNHEY and SMNVEV (reference sequence). The CDR3 length is 15 residues. The CDR3 loop reads CASRRTSGFTGELFF. The CDR3 coding sequence is TGTGCCAGCAGGAGGACTAGCGGGTTCACCGGGGAGCTGTTTTTT.

This clone was recorded only once. This chain connects TRBV6-6 to TRBJ2-1; maybe TRBD2 (5 bases). The CDR3 sequence is 13 residues long. Trimming removed 7 bases from V and 9 bases from J, with 16 bases in between. Germline V gives CDR1 MNHNY, CDR2 SVGAGI (reference sequence). The CDR3 loop reads CASTYGGGLEQFF. CDR3 DNA sequence: TGTGCCAGCACCTACGGCGGCGGGCTTGAGCAGTTCTTC.

The V gene is TRBV19, the J gene TRBJ1-6, with D possibly TRBD1 on 6 matching bases. The CDR3 totals 17 residues. CDR1 is LNHDA and CDR2 is SQIVND in the germline V gene (reference sequence). V was cut by 3 bases and J by 9 bases, with 21 bases left in between. The CDR3 nucleotides are TGTGCCAGTAGTATTATCCTGTCAGGGGCGGCCCCTTCACCCCTCCACTTT. It yields the protein CASSIILSGAAPSPLHF.

The genes are TRBV28 and TRBJ1-5; possibly TRBD1 for D (5 bases). The CDR3 has 13 residues. V was pared by 3 bases and J by 6 bases, with 9 bases between. The V gene's germline CDR1 is MDHEN and CDR2 SYDVKM. The CDR3 DNA is TGTGCCAGCAGTTTGTTAGGGGCTCAGCCCCAGCATTTT. It translates to CASSLLGAQPQHF.

This clone was recorded only once. The rearrangement uses TRBV27 and TRBJ2-6, with D possibly TRBD1 on 6 matching bases. Trimming shortened V by 4 bases and J by 0 bases, and 10 bases separated the two germline ends. CDR1 and CDR2 from the germline V gene are MNHEY and SMNVEV (reference sequence). The CDR3 runs to 16 residues. CDR3 region: CASSSGQSSGANVLTF. For the CDR3, the DNA is TGTGCCAGCAGTTCAGGACAGAGCTCTGGGGCCAACGTCCTGACTTTC.

The chain employs TRBV19 and TRBJ2-3, with TRBD2 identical over 11 bases. V was clipped by 3 bases and J by 4 bases; unmatched bases: 6. The germline V gene has CDR1 LNHDA and CDR2 SQIVND (reference sequence). The CDR3 contains 16 residues. The CDR3: CASSMFLAGGPDTQYF. CDR3 nucleotides: TGTGCCAGTAGTATGTTCCTAGCGGGAGGCCCAGATACGCAGTATTTT.

This clone was counted a single time. The chain couples TRBV28 to TRBJ1-6, with 7 nucleotides matching TRBD1. J lost 8 bases, V lost 8 bases, and 6 bases had no gene match. Per germline, CDR1 MDHEN and CDR2 SYDVKM. The CDR3 is 13 residues long. CDR3 coding DNA: TGTGCCAGCGGCGGACAGGCGCATTCACCCCTCCACTTT. This gives the protein CASGGQAHSPLHF. The variable domain in full, completed from reference TRBV28 and TRBJ1-6, reads DVKVTQSSRYLVKRTGEKVFLECVQDMDHENMFWYRQDPGLGLRLIYFSYDVKMKEKGDIPEGYSVSREKKERFSLILESASTNQTSMYLCASGGQAHSPLHFGNGTRLTVT.

This clone has more than one count but fewer than ten. This chain joins TRBV7-6 and TRBJ1-6; 9 positions agree with TRBD1. V was pared by 4 bases and J by 5 bases, with 6 bases of the junction left unmatched. The CDR3 loop spans 16 amino acids. Looked up from germline, CDR1 is SGHVS and CDR2 is FNYEAQ. DNA of the CDR3: TGTGCCAGCAGCTCAACCGGGACAGGGCATAATTCACCCCTCCACTTT. Amino acid sequence: CASSSTGTGHNSPLHF. Based on the CDR3 plus reference TRBV7-6 and TRBJ1-6, the full variable domain is GAGVSQSPRYKVTKRGQDVALRCDPISGHVSLYWYRQALGQGPEFLTYFNYEAQQDKSGLPNDRFSAERPEGSISTLTIQRTEQRDSAMYRCASSSTGTGHNSPLHFGNGTRLTVT.

The chain is built from TRBV30 and TRBJ1-1; D call uncertain. Trimming pared 8 bases from V and 1 base from J, leaving 17 bases between. Germline loops: CDR1 GTSNPN, CDR2 SVGIG (reference sequence). The CDR3 consists of 14 residues. The CDR3 bases are TGTGCCGCTGACGGGGAGCAACCGAACACTGAAGCTTTCTTT. Encoded protein: CAADGEQPNTEAFF.

This clone was recorded once. The CDR3 nucleotides are TGTGCCAGCAGTGACTGGGGAGCTGCCCATGAGCAGTTCTTC. Translation gives CASSDWGAAHEQFF. V gene TRBV6-4 combines with J gene TRBJ2-1; D is perhaps TRBD2 (5 bases). Per germline, CDR1 MRHNA and CDR2 SNTAGT. Trimming cost V 1 base and J 8 bases, with 12 bases left between them. There are 14 residues in the CDR3.

CDR3 loop: CASSLTTDRANTGELFF. The CDR3 region has the DNA TGTGCCAGCAGCCTGACGACCGACAGGGCCAACACCGGGGAGCTGTTTTTT. The chain joins TRBV5-4 to TRBJ2-2, with 7 bases fitting TRBD1. V lost 4 bases to trimming and J lost 2 bases; unmatched junction nucleotides: 11. CDR3 size: 17 residues. CDR1 SGHNT and CDR2 YYREEE come from the germline V gene (reference sequence).

The chain carries TRBV10-2 and TRBJ2-7; D gene uncertain. Germline values: CDR1 WSHSY, CDR2 SAAADI. V lost 5 bases, J lost 4 bases, and 15 bases lay in between. This CDR3 contains 14 residues. CDR3 amino acids: CASSRGRTGYEQYF. For the CDR3, the DNA is TGCGCCAGCAGTAGAGGCAGAACTGGGTACGAGCAGTACTTC.